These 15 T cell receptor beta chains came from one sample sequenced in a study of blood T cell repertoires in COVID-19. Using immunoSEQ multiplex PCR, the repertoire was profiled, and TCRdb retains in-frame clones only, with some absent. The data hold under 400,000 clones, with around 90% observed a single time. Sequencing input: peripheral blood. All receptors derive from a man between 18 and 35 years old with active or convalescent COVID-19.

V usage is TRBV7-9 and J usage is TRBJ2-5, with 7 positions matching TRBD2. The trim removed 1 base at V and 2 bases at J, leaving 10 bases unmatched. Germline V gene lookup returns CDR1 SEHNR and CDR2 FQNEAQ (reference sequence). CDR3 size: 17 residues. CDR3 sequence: CASSLERAGTKQETQYF. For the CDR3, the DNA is TGTGCCAGCAGCTTAGAACGGGCGGGGACTAAACAAGAGACCCAGTACTTC.

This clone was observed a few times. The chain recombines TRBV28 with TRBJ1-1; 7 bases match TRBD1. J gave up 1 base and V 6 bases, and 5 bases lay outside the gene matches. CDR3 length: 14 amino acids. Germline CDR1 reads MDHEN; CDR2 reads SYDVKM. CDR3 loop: CASRMTGRNTEAFF. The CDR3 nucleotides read TGTGCCAGCAGGATGACAGGGAGGAACACTGAAGCTTTCTTT.

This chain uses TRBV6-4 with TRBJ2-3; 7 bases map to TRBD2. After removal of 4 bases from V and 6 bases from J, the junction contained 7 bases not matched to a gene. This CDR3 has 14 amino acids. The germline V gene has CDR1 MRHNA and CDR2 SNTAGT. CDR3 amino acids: CASSAAGDGDTQYF. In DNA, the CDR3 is TGTGCCAGCAGTGCTGCGGGGGACGGGGATACGCAGTATTTT.

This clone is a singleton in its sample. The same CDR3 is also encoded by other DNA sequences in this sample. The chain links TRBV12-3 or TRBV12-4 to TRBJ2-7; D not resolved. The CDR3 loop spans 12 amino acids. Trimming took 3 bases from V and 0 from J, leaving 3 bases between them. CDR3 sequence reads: CASSFGSYEQYF. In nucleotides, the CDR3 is TGTGCCAGCAGTTTCGGCTCCTACGAGCAGTACTTC.

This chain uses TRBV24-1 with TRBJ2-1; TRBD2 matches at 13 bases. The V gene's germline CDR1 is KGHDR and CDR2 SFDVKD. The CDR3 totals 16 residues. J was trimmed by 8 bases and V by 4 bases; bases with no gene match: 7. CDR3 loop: CATSELGLAGSDEQFF. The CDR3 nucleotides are TGTGCCACCAGTGAGCTGGGACTAGCGGGATCGGATGAGCAGTTCTTC.

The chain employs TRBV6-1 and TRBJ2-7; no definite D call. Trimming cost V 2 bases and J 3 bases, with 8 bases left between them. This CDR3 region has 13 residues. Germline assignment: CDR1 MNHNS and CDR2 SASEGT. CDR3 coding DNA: TGTGCCAGCAGTGAATATCAGGACTACGAGCAGTACTTC. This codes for CASSEYQDYEQYF.

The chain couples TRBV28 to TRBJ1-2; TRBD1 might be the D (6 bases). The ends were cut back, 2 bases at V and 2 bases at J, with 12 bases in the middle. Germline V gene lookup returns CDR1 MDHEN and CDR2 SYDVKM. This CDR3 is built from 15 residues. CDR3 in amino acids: CASSLPGHQNYGYTF. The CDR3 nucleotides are TGTGCCAGCAGTTTACCGGGACACCAGAACTATGGCTACACCTTC.

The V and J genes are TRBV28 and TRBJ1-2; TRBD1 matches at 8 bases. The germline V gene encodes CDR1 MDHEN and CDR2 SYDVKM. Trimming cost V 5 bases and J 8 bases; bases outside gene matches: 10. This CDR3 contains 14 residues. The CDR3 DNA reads TGTGCCAGCAGTCGCCTCGGGACAGGCCGGGGCTACACCTTC. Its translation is CASSRLGTGRGYTF.

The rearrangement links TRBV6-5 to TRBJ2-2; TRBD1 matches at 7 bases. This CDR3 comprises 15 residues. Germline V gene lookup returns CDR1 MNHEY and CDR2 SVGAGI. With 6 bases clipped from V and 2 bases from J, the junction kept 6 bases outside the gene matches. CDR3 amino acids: CASRVDRANTGELFF. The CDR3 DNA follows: TGTGCCAGCAGAGTCGACAGGGCTAACACCGGGGAGCTGTTTTTT.

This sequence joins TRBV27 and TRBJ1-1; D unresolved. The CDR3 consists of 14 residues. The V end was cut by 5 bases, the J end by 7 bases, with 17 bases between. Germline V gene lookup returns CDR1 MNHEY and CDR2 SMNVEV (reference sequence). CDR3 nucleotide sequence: TGTGCCAGCAGTACTAGTCGGGCGGGAGTTGAAGCTTTCTTT. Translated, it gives CASSTSRAGVEAFF.

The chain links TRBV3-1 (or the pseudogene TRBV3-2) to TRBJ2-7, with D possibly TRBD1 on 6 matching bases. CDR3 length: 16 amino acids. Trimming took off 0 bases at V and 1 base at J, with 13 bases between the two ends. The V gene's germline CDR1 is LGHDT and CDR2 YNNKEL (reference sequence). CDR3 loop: CASSQDPQGTSYEQYF. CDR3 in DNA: TGTGCCAGCAGCCAAGATCCCCAGGGGACATCCTACGAGCAGTACTTC.

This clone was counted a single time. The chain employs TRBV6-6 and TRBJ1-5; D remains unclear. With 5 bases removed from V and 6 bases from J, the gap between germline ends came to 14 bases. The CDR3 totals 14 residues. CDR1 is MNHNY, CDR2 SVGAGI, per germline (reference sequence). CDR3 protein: CASSPSDVAQPQHF. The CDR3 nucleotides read TGTGCCAGCAGTCCGTCCGATGTGGCTCAGCCCCAGCATTTT.

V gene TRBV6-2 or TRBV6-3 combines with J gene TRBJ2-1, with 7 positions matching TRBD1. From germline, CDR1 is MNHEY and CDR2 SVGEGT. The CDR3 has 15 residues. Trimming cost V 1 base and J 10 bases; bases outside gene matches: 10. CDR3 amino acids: CASSYYGTDPSEQFF. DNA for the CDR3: TGTGCCAGCAGTTACTATGGGACAGACCCCTCGGAGCAGTTCTTC.

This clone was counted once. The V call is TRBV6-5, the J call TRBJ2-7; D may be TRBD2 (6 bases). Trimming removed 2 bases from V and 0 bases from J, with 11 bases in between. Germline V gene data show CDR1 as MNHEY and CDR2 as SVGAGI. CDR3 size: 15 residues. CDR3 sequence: CASSYSLTSSYEQYF. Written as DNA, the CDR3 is TGTGCCAGCAGTTACAGCTTGACTAGCTCCTACGAGCAGTACTTC.

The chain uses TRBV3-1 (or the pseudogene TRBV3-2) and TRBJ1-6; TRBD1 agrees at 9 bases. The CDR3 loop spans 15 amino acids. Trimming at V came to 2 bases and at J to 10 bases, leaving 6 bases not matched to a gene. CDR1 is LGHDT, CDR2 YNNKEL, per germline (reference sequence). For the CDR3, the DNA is TGTGCCAGCAGCCAAAGGGGACAGGGTGAATCACCCCTCCACTTT. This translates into CASSQRGQGESPLHF.